The clone carrying this T cell receptor (beta chain) was detected ten times or more. The data were taken from a study of neurological immune-mediated disorders. TCRdb redid the calling of the 5' RACE reads with MiXCR, one entry per CDR3 protein. This table has about 84,000 distinct CDR3 sequences, over 9% appearing once. Unmatched junction bases numbered 19, after V lost 7 bases and J lost 7 bases. Germline CDR1 reads MDHEN; CDR2 reads SYDVKM. There are 16 residues in the CDR3. The clonotype was recovered from a man aged 35 to 55 in good health. J is TRBJ2-7 and V is TRBV28, with 7 bases aligning to TRBD1. Sample: PBMCs. CDR3 coding DNA: TGTGCCAGCATGGGGGAGAGAGGGGGCGCTGGAAGAGAGCAGTACTTC. It encodes CASMGERGGAGREQYF.